Below, 4 T cell receptor beta chains from the same sample are listed, as sequenced in a study of blood T cell repertoires in COVID-19. The table came from immunoSEQ multiplex PCR; TCRdb's copy has only in-frame clones and leaves some out. The sample lists roughly 160,000 clones; about 85% were seen once. Sequencing was performed on peripheral blood. These receptors came from a middle-aged man with acute or convalescent COVID-19.

This clone was observed a handful of times. V is TRBV21-1 and J is TRBJ1-1; the table gives TRBD1 as D, unverified against the DNA. TRBV21-1 is a documented pseudogene. The CDR3 sequence is 15 residues long. CDR3 nucleotide sequence: TGTGCCAGCAGCAAAAAGGAGCAGGGGAACACTGAAGCTTTCTTT. Protein product: CASSKKEQGNTEAFF.

Points on this clone: This specimen includes other DNA sequences encoding the same CDR3. CDR3 bases: TGTGCCAGCAGTTACTCGGGGGGGACTGAAGCTTTCTTT. This translates into CASSYSGGTEAFF. The rearrangement links TRBV6-5 to TRBJ1-1, with D maybe TRBD1 (5 bases). V lost 0 bases and J 5 bases, leaving 7 bases between the germline ends. From germline, CDR1 is MNHEY and CDR2 SVGAGI. This CDR3 contains 13 residues.

The CDR3 DNA reads as TGTGCCAGCAGCTCTCGGGGGGGGAGTTACAATGAGCAGTTCTTC. Translated: CASSSRGGSYNEQFF. The chain is built from TRBV7-2 and TRBJ2-1, with 8 bases lining up with TRBD2. This CDR3 comprises 15 residues. Germline-derived CDR1 and CDR2 are SGHTA and FQGNSA. Losses at the gene ends were 4 bases for V and 4 bases for J; bases not matched to a gene: 6. The full variable domain, rest sourced from reference TRBV7-2 and TRBJ2-1, is GAGVSQSPSNKVTEKGKDVELRCDPISGHTALYWYRQSLGQGLEFLIYFQGNSAPDKSGLPSDRFSAERTGGSVSTLTIQRTQQEDSAVYLCASSSRGGSYNEQFFGPGTRLTVL.

The genes are TRBV19 and TRBJ1-5; no clear D gene. This CDR3 has 16 residues. V gave up 7 bases and J gave up 7 bases, with 23 bases separating them. Germline CDR1 reads LNHDA; CDR2 reads SQIVND (reference sequence). The CDR3 region is CASTAARILGGQPQHF. The CDR3 DNA reads as TGTGCCAGTACCGCGGCGAGGATCCTTGGAGGGCAGCCCCAGCATTTT.